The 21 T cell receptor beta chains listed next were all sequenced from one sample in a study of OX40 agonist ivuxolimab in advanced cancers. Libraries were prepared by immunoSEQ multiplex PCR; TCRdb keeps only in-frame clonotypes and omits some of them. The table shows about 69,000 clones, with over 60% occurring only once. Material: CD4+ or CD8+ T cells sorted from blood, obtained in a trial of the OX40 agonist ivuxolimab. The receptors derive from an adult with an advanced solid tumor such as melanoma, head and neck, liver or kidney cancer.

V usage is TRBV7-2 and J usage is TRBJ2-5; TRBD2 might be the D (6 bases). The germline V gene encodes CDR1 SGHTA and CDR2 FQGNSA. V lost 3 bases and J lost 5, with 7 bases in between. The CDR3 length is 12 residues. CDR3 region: CASSFRGETQYF. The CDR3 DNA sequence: TGTGCCAGCAGCTTTCGGGGGGAGACCCAGTACTTC. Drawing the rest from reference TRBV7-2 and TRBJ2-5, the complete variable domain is GAGVSQSPSNKVTEKGKDVELRCDPISGHTALYWYRQSLGQGLEFLIYFQGNSAPDKSGLPSDRFSAERTGGSVSTLTIQRTQQEDSAVYLCASSFRGETQYFGPGTRLLVL.

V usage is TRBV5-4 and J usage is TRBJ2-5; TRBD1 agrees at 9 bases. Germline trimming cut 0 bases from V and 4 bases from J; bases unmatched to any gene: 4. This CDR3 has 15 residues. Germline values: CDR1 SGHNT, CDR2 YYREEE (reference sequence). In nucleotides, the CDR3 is TGTGCCAGCAGCTTGGGGGACAGGGCAGGAGAGACCCAGTACTTC. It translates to CASSLGDRAGETQYF.

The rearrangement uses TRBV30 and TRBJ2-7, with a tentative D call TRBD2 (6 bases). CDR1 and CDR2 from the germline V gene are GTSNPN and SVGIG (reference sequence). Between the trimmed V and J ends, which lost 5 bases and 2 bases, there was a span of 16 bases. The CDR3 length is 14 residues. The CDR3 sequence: CAWGLSGRPYEQYF. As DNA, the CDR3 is TGTGCCTGGGGACTATCGGGTAGGCCCTACGAGCAGTACTTC.

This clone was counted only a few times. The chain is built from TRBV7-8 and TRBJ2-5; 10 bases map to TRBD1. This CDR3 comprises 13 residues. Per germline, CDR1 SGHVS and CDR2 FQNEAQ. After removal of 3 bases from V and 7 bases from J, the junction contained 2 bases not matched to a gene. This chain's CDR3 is CASSLDRGATQYF. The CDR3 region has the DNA TGTGCCAGCAGCTTGGACAGGGGGGCGACCCAGTACTTC.

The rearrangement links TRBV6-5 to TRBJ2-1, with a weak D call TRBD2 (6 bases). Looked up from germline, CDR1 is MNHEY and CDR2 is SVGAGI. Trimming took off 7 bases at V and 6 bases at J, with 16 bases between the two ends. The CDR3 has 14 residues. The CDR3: CASTPQGLPNEQFF. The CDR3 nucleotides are TGTGCCAGCACCCCCCAGGGACTCCCCAATGAGCAGTTCTTC.

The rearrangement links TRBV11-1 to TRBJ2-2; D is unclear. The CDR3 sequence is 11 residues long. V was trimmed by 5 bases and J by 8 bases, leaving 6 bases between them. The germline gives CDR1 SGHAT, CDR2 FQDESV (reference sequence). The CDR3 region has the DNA TGTGCCAGCAGCCGAACGGGGGAGCTGTTTTTT. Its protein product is CASSRTGELFF.

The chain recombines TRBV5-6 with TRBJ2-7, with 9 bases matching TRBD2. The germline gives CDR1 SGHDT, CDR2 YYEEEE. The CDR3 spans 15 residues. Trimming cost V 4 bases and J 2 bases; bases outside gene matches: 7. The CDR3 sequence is CASSAGLARTYEQYF. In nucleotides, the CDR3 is TGTGCCAGCAGCGCAGGACTAGCGCGAACCTACGAGCAGTACTTC.

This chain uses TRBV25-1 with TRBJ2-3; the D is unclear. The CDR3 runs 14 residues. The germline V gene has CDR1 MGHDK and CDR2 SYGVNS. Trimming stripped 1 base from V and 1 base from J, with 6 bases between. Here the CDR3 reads CASSEWVRTDTQYF. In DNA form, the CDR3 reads TGTGCCAGCAGTGAATGGGTACGCACAGATACGCAGTATTTT.

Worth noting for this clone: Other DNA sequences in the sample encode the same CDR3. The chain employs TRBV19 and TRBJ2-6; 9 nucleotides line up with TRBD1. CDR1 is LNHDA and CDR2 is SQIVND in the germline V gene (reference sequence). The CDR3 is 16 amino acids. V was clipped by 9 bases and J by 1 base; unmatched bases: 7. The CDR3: CASRGQGGSGANVLTF. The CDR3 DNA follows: TGTGCCAGCCGGGGACAGGGAGGGTCTGGGGCCAACGTCCTGACTTTC.

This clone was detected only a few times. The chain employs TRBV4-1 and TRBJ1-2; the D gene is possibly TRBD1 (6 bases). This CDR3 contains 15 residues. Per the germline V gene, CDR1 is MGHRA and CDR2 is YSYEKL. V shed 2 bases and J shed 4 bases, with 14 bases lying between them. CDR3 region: CASSQLDSPAYGYTF. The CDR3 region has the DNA TGCGCCAGCAGCCAATTGGACAGTCCCGCCTATGGCTACACCTTC.

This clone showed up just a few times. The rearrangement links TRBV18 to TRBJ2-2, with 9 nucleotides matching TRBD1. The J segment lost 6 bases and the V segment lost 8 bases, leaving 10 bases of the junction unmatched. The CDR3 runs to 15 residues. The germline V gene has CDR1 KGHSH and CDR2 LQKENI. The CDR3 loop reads CASLRDRDSPGELFF. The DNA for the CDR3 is TGTGCCAGCCTCCGGGACAGGGATTCGCCCGGGGAGCTGTTTTTT.

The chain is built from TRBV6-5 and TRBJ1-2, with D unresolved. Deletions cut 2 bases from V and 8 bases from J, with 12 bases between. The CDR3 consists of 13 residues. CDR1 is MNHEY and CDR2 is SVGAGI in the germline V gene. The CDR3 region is CASSYEAGGGYTF. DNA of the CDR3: TGTGCCAGCAGTTACGAGGCCGGAGGGGGCTACACCTTC.

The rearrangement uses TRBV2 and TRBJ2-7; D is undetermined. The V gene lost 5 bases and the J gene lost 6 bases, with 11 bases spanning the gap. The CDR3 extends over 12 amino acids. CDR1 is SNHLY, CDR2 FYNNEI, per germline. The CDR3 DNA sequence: TGTGCCAGCAGTCCCAGCTACGGCGAGCAGTACTTC. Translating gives CASSPSYGEQYF.

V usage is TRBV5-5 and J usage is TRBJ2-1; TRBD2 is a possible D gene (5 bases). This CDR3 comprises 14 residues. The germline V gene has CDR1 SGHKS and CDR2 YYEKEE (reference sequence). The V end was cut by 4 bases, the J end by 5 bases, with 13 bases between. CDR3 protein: CASSMRERDNEQFF. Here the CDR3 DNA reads TGTGCCAGCAGCATGAGGGAGAGGGACAATGAGCAGTTCTTC.

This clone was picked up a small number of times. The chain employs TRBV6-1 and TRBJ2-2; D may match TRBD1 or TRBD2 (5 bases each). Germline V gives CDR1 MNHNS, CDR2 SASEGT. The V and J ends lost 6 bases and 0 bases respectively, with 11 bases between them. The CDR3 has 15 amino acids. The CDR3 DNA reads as TGTGCCAGCAGCCGGGACGGATCGAACACCGGGGAGCTGTTTTTT. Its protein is CASSRDGSNTGELFF.

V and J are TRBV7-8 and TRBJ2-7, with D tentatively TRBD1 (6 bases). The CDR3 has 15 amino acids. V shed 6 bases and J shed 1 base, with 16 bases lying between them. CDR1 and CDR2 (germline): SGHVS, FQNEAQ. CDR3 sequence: CASSSSTGNSYEQYF. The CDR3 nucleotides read TGTGCCAGCAGTTCATCAACAGGGAATTCCTACGAGCAGTACTTC.

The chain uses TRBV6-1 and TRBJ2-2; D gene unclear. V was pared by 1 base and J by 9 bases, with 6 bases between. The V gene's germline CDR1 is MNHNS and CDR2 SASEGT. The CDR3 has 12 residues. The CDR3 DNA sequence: TGTGCCAGCAGTGAAGATCGTCGGGAGCTGTTTTTT. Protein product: CASSEDRRELFF.

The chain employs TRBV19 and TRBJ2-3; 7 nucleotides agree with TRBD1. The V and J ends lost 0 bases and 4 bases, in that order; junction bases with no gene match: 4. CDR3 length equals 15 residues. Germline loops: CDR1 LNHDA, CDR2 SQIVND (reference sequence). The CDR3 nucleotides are TGTGCCAGTAGTATAGACCGGACAGGTTCAGATACGCAGTATTTT. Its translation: CASSIDRTGSDTQYF.

The CDR3 region is CAWSVLWGGHYGYTF. CDR3 bases: TGTGCCTGGAGTGTACTGTGGGGGGGCCACTATGGCTACACCTTC. The rearrangement links TRBV30 to TRBJ1-2; D may be TRBD1 (6 bases). The ends were cut back, 0 bases at V and 3 bases at J, with 14 bases in the middle. CDR3 length equals 15 residues. Per the germline V gene, CDR1 is GTSNPN and CDR2 is SVGIG (reference sequence).

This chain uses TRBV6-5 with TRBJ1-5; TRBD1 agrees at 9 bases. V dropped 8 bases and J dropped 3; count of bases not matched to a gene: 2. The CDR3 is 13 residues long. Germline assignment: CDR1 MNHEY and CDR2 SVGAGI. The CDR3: CASGTGINQPQHF. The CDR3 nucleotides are TGTGCCAGCGGGACAGGGATCAATCAGCCCCAGCATTTT.

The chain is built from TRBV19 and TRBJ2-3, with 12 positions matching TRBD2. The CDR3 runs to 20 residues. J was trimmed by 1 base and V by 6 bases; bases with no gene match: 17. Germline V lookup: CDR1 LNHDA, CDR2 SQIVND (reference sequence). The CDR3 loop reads CASSRGPTSGGSLGTDTQYF. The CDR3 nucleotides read TGTGCCAGTAGCAGGGGGCCCACTAGCGGGGGGTCCCTTGGCACAGATACGCAGTATTTT.